This T cell receptor beta chain appears in the sequencing data of a study of shared clonotypes between healthy human individuals. Study context: Per-donor plates numbered three CD4 naive, three CD4 memory, two CD8 naive and one CD8 memory. Findings and limits, study-wide: Non-shared clonotypes were found to have lower generation probabilities than the clonotypes that were shared by all four of the sorted-subset donors.

Roughly 27,000 T cell genomes, or roughly 180 ng DNA, went into the sorted-subset replicate PCRs. Here immunoSEQ multiplex PCR was the method, and the copy in TCRdb shows in-frame clones only, minus some. The sample lists 650,000 to 750,000 clones; around 72% were seen once. Donors included only healthy HIV-negative adults lacking recent acute infections or vaccinations. For this clone: Its specificity is not known. The sample holds other DNA sequences that translate to the same CDR3.

Germline assignment: CDR1 KGHSH and CDR2 LQKENI. The CDR3 is 12 amino acids. Trimming stripped 5 bases from V and 0 bases from J, with 4 bases between. The receptor comes from a woman in her thirties in good health. Sequenced sample: memory CD4+ T cells sorted from blood. Subset noted: CD45RA-negative fraction. The V and J genes are TRBV18 and TRBJ2-5; D gene ambiguous. The CDR3 sequence is CASSLYQETQYF. CDR3 nucleotide sequence: TGTGCCAGCTCATTGTACCAAGAGACCCAGTACTTC.